The 3 T cell receptor beta chains in this list originate from one sample, sequenced in a study of blood T cells in healthy people across ages. Alongside a J-beta primer mix, a sample-barcoded 5' primer served in a second PCR lasting about 7 to 11 cycles. Using its own MiXCR run on the 5' RACE reads, TCRdb lists one record per CDR3 protein. The sample consists of about 1,800,000 distinct CDR3 sequences, approximately 30% of them appearing once. Specimen: blood. The source of these receptors is a woman in her twenties or thirties in good health.

This chain links TRBV5-1 with TRBJ1-4; 7 bases are a match to TRBD1. The CDR3 spans 20 residues. In germline, CDR1 is SGHRS, CDR2 YFSETQ. Germline trimming cut 4 bases from V and 0 bases from J; bases unmatched to any gene: 18. The DNA of the CDR3 is TGCGCCAGCAGCGTACAACCCTCACAGGGGCCCCCAGCAACTAATGAAAAACTGTTTTTT. Protein: CASSVQPSQGPPATNEKLFF. The variable domain in full, with the rest retrieved from reference TRBV5-1 and TRBJ1-4, is KAGVTQTPRYLIKTRGQQVTLSCSPISGHRSVSWYQQTPGQGLQFLFEYFSETQRNKGNFPGRFSGRQFSNSRSEMNVSTLELGDSALYLCASSVQPSQGPPATNEKLFFGSGTQLSVL.

This clonotype has more than one count but fewer than ten. The chain uses TRBV12-3 or TRBV12-4 and TRBJ2-7, with D possibly being TRBD2 (5 bases). The CDR3 has 14 amino acids. With 4 bases removed from V and 0 bases from J, the gap between germline ends came to 10 bases. The CDR3 DNA is TGTGCCAGCAGTTATCTAGCCTACTCCTACGAGCAGTACTTC. This encodes CASSYLAYSYEQYF.

The rearrangement uses TRBV20-1 and TRBJ1-1; D might be TRBD1 (5 bases). V was cut by 5 bases and J by 4 bases, with 14 bases left in between. Per germline, CDR1 DFQATT and CDR2 SNEGSKA (reference sequence). The CDR3 has 13 residues. The CDR3 DNA reads TGCAGTGCTCAATCGGGGGGGGTCACTGAAGCTTTCTTT. Its protein is CSAQSGGVTEAFF.